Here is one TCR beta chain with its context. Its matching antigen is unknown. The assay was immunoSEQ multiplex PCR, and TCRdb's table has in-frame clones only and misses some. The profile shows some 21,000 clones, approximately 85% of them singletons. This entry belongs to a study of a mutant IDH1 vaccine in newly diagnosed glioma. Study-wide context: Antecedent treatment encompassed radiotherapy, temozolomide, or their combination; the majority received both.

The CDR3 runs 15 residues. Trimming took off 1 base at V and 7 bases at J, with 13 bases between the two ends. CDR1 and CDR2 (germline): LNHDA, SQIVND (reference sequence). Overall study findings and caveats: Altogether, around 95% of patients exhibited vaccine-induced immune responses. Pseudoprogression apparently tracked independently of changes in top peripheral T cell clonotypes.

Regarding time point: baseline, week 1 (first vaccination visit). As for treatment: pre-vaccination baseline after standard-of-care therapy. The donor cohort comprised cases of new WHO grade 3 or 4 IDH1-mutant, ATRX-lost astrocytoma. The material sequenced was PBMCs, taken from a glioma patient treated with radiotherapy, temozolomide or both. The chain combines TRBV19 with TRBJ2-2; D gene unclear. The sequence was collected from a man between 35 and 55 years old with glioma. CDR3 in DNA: TGTGCCAGTAGTATAGTGGGGAACGGAGTCGGGGAGCTGTTTTTT. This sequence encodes CASSIVGNGVGELFF.